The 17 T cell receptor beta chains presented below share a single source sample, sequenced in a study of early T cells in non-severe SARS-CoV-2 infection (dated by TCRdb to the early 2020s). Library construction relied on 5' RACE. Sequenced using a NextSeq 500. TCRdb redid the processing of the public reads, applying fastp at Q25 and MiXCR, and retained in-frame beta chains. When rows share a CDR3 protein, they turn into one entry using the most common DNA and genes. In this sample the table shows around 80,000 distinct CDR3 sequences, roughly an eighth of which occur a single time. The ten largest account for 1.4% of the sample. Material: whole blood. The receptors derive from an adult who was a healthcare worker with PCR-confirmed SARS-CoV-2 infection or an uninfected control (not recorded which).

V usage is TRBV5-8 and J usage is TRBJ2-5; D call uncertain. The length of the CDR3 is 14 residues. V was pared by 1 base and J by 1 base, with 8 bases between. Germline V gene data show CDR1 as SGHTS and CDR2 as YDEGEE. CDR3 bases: TGTGCCAGCAGCTTGCAAAATTTCCAAGAGACCCAGTACTTC. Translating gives CASSLQNFQETQYF.

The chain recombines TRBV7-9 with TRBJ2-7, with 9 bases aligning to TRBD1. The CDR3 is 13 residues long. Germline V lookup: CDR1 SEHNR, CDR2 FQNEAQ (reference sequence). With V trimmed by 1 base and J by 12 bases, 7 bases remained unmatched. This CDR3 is CASSLEQGAATYF. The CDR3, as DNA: TGTGCCAGCAGCTTAGAACAGGGGGCCGCGACGTACTTC. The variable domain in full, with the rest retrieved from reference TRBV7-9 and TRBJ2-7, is DTGVSQNPRHKITKRGQNVTFRCDPISEHNRLYWYRQTLGQGPEFLTYFQNEAQLEKSRLLSDRFSAERPKGSFSTLEIQRTEQGDSAMYLCASSLEQGAATYFGPGTRLTVT.

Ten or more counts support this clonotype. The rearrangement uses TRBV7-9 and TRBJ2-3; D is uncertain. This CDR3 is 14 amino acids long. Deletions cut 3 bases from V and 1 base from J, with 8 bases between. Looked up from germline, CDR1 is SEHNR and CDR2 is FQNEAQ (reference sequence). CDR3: CASSFEFRTDTQYF. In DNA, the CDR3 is TGTGCCAGCAGCTTCGAGTTCCGCACAGATACGCAGTATTTT.

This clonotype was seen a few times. The DNA for the CDR3 is TGTGCCAGCAACCCGGGGGGGTCGAACACCGGGGAGCTGTTTTTT. Translation: CASNPGGSNTGELFF. The genes are TRBV7-9 and TRBJ2-2, with TRBD2 identical over 8 bases. Losses at the gene ends were 7 bases for V and 0 bases for J; bases not matched to a gene: 4. This CDR3 has 15 residues. Germline CDR1 and CDR2: SEHNR and FQNEAQ (reference sequence).

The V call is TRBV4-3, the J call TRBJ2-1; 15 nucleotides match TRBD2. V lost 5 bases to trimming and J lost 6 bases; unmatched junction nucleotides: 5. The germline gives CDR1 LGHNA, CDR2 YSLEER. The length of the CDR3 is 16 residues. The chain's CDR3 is CASSDSGLAGGNEQFF. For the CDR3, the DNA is TGCGCCAGCAGCGATTCGGGACTAGCGGGGGGCAATGAGCAGTTCTTC.

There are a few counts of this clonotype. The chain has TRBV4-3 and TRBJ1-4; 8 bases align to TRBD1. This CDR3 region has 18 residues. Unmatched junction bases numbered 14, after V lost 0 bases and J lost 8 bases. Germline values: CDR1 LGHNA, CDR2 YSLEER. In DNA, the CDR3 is TGCGCCAGCAGCCAAGAGTGGCAGGAAGGACAGGGTTACGAAAAACTGTTTTTT. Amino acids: CASSQEWQEGQGYEKLFF.

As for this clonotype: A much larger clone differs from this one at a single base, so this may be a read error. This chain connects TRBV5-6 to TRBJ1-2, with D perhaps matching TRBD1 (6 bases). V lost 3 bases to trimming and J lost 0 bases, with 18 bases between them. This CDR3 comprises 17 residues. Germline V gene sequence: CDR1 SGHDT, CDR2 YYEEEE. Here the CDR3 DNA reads TGTGCCAGCAGCTCGGAGTTACAGGGCCACTCTAACTATGGCTACACCTTC. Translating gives CASSSELQGHSNYGYTF. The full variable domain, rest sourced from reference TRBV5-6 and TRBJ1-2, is DAGVTQSPTHLIKTRGQQVTLRCSPKSGHDTVSWYQQALGQGPQFIFQYYEEEERQRGNFPDRFSGHQFPNYSSELNVNALLLGDSALYLCASSSELQGHSNYGYTFGSGTRLTVV.

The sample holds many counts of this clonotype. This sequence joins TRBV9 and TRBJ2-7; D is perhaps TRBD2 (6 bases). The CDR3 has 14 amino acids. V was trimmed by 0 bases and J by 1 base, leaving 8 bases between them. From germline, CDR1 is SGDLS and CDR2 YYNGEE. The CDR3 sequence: CASSVESGSYEQYF. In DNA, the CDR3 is TGTGCCAGCAGCGTAGAAAGCGGGTCCTACGAGCAGTACTTC.

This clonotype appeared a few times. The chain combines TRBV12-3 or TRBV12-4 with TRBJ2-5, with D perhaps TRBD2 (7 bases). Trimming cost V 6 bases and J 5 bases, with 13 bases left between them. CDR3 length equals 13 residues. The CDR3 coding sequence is TGTGCCAGCAGAATGGGGGGGGCTGAGACCCAGTACTTC. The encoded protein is CASRMGGAETQYF.

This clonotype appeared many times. This chain's CDR3 is CASSLEPSRMGETQYF. CDR3 sequence (DNA): TGTGCCAGCAGCTTGGAACCCTCGCGGATGGGGGAGACCCAGTACTTC. The chain recombines TRBV5-6 with TRBJ2-5, with D unresolved. V gave up 0 bases and J gave up 5 bases, with 17 bases separating them. The V gene's germline CDR1 is SGHDT and CDR2 YYEEEE. The length of the CDR3 is 16 residues.

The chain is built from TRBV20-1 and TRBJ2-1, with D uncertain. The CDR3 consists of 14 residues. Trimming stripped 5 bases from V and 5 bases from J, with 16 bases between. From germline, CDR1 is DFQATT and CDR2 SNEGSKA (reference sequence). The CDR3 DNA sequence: TGCAGTGCTTATCGACCTCCTCCGGACAATGAGCAGTTCTTC. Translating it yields CSAYRPPPDNEQFF.

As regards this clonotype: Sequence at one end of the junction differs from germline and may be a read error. The CDR3 loop reads CASSLSQQGEVF. CDR3 sequence (DNA): TGTGCCAGCAGTTTGAGTCAACAGGGGGAAGTCTTC. This sequence joins TRBV28 and TRBJ2-7; the match to TRBD1 covers 8 bases. The CDR3 runs 12 residues. Germline CDR1 MDHEN, CDR2 SYDVKM. Complete variable domain (other parts from reference TRBV28 and TRBJ2-7): DVKVTQSSRYLVKRTGEKVFLECVQDMDHENMFWYRQDPGLGLRLIYFSYDVKMKEKGDIPEGYSVSREKKERFSLILESASTNQTSMYLCASSLSQQGEVFGPGTRLTVT.

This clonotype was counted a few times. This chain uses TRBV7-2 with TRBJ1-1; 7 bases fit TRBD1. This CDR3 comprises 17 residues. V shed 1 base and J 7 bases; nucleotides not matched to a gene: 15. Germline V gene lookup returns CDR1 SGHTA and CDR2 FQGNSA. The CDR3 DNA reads TGTGCCAGCAGCTTAGGCCTTCAGGGGGGAGTGATAGATGAAGCTTTCTTT. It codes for CASSLGLQGGVIDEAFF.

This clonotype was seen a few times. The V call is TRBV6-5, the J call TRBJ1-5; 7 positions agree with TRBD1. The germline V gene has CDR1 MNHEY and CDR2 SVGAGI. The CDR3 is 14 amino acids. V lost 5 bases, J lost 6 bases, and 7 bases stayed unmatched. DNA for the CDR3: TGTGCCAGCAGTGTAGACAGGGACCCTCAGCCCCAGCATTTT. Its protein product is CASSVDRDPQPQHF.

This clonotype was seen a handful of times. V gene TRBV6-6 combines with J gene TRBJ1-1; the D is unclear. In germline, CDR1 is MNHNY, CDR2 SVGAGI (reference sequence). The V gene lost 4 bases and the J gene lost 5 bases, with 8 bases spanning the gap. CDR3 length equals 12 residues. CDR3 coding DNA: TGTGCCAGCAGTTTTGGTTGGACTGAAGCTTTCTTT. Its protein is CASSFGWTEAFF.

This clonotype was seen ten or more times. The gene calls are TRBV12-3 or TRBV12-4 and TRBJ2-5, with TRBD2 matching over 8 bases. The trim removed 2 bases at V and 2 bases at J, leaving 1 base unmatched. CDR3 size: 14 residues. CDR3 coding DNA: TGTGCCAGCAGTTTATCGGGGGGGCAAGAGACCCAGTACTTC. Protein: CASSLSGGQETQYF.

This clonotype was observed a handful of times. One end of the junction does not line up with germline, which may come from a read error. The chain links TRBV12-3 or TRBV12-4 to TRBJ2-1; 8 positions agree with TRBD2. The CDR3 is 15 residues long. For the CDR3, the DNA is TGTGCCAGCAGTTTAGGCGGGGGGCCCTATAATGAGCAGTTCTTC. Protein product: CASSLGGGPYNEQFF.